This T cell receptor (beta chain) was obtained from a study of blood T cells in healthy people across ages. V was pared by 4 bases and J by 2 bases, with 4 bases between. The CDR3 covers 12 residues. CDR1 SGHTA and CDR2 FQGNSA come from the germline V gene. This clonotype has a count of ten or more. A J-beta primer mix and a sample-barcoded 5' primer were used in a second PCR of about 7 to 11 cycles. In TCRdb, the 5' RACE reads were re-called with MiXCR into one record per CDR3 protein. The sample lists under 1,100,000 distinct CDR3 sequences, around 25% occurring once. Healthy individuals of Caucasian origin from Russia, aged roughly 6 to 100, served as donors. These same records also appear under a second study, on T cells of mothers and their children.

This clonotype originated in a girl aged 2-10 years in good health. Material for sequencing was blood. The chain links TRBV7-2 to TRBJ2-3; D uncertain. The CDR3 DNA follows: TGTGCCAGCAGCTACCTCACAGATACGCAGTATTTT. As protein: CASSYLTDTQYF.